This T cell receptor (beta chain) was profiled in a study of beta chain features in type 1 diabetes. Whole-study context: All samples combined gave 90 million to 130 million sorted cells for examination.

Study observations and caveats: Among type 1 diabetes patients, VDJ junctions had fewer insertions and more deletions. A potential influence of HLA type upon TCRB rearrangement remained unresolved herein.

Germline loops: CDR1 SGHNT, CDR2 YYREEE (reference sequence). The CDR3 consists of 15 residues. Trimming at V came to 6 bases and at J to 0 bases, leaving 4 bases not matched to a gene. Since all of the isolated RNA was reverse transcribed, expressed TCRB transcripts were what got sequenced. Some clones are missing from TCRdb's copy, which holds only in-frame ones; the method was immunoSEQ multiplex PCR. Among 390,000 or so clones listed, over 11% were seen once. Post-sort purity exceeded 95% for all sorted populations. Details on this clone: Its antigen is currently unknown.

The sample comprised naive CD4+ T cells from blood. J is TRBJ2-1 and V is TRBV5-4; 9 nucleotides match TRBD1. The sequence was collected from a man younger than 40 in good health. CDR3 loop: CASKGDRVSYNEQFF. The CDR3 coding sequence is TGTGCCAGCAAAGGGGACAGGGTCTCCTACAATGAGCAGTTCTTC.